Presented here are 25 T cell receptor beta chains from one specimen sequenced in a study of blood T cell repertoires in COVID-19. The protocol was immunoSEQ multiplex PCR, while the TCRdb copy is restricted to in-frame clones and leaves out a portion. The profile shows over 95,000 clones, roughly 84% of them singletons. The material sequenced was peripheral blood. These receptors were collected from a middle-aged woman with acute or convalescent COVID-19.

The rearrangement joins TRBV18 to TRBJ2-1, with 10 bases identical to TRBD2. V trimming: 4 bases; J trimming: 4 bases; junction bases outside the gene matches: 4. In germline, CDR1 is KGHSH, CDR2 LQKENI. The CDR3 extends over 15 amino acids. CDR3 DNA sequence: TGTGCCAGCTCACAAGGGACTAGCGAATACAATGAGCAGTTCTTC. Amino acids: CASSQGTSEYNEQFF.

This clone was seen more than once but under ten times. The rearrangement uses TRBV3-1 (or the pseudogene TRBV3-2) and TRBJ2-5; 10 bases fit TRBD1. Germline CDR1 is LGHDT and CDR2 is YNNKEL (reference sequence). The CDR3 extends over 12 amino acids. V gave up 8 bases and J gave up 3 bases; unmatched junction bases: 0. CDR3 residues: CASGTGEETQYF. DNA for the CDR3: TGTGCCAGCGGGACAGGGGAAGAGACCCAGTACTTC.

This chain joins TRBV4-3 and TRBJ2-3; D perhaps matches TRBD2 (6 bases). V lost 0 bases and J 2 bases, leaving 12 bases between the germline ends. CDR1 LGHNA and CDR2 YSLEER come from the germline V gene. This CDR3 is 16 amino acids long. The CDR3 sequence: CASSQDLGGATDTQYF. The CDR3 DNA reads TGCGCCAGCAGCCAAGATCTTGGCGGGGCCACAGATACGCAGTATTTT.

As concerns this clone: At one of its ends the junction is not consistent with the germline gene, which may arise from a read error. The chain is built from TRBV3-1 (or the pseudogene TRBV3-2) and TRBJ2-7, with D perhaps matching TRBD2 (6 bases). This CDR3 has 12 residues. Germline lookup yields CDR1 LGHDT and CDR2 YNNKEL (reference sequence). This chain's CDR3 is CASSQSAGPVFF. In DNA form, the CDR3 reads TGTGCCAGCAGCCAATCGGCGGGACCAGTTTTTTTC.

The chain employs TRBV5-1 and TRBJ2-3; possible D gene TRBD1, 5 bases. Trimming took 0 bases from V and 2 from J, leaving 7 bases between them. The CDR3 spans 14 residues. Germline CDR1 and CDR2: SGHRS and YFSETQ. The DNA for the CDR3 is TGCGCCAGCAGCTTGGGACAGTACACAGATACGCAGTATTTT. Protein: CASSLGQYTDTQYF.

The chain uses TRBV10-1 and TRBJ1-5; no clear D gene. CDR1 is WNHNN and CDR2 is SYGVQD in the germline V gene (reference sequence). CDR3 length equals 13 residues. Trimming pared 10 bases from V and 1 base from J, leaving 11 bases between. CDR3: CAIGKRSNQPQHF. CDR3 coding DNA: TGCGCCATCGGTAAGCGGAGCAATCAGCCCCAGCATTTT.

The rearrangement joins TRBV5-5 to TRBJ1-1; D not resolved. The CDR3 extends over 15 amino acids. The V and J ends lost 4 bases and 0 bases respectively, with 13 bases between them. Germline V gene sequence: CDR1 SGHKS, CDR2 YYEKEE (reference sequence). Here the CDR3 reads CASSPLSGLNTEAFF. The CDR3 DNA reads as TGTGCCAGCAGCCCCCTATCGGGGTTGAACACTGAAGCTTTCTTT.

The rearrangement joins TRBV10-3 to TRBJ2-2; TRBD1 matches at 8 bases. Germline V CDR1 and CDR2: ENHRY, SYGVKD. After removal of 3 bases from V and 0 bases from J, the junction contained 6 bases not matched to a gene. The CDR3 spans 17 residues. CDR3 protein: CAISDPGQGSNTGELFF. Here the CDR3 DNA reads TGTGCCATCAGTGACCCTGGACAGGGATCGAACACCGGGGAGCTGTTTTTT.

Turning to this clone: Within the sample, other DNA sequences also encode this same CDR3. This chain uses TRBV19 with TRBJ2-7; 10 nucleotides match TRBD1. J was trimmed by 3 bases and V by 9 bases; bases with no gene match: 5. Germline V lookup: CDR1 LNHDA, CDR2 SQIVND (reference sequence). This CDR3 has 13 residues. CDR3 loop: CASSGTGVYEQYF. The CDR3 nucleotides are TGTGCCAGCTCCGGGACAGGGGTCTACGAGCAGTACTTC.

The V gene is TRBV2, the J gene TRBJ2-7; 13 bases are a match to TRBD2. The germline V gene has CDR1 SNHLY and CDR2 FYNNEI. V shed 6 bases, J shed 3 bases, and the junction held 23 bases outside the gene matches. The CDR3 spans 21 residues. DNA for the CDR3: TGTGCCAGCAGCAAAGGACTAGCGGGGGATTATCTACGAACGTACTACTACGAGCAGTACTTC. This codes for CASSKGLAGDYLRTYYYEQYF.

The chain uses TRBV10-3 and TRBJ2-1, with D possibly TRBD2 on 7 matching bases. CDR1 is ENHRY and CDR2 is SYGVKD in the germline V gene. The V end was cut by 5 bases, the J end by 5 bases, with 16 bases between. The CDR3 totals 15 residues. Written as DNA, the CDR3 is TGTGCCATCAGTCCCGAGGGGGGGTGGGACAATGAGCAGTTCTTC. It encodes CAISPEGGWDNEQFF.

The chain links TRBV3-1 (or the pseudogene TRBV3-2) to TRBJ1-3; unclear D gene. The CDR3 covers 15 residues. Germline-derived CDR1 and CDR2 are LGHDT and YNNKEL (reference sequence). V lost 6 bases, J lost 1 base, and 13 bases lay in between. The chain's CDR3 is CASSQVPSSGNTIYF. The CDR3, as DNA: TGTGCCAGCAGTCAGGTCCCCTCTTCTGGAAACACCATATATTTT.

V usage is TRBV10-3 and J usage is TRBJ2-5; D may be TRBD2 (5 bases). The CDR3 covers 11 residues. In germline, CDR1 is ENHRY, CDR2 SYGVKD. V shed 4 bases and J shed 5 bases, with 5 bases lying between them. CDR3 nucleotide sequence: TGTGCCATCAGTGGAGGGGAGACCCAGTACTTC. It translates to CAISGGETQYF.

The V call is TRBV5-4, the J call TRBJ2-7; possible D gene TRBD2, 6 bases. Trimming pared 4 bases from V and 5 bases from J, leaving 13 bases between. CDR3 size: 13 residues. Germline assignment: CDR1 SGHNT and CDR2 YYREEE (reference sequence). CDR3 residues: CASSRRANNEQYF. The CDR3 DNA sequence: TGTGCCAGCAGCCGGAGGGCGAATAACGAGCAGTACTTC.

DNA of the CDR3: TGTGCCAGCAGACCGAGGGGGTTAAGCTACAATGAGCAGTTCTTC. This translates into CASRPRGLSYNEQFF. The chain couples TRBV7-9 to TRBJ2-1, with D possibly being TRBD1 (6 bases). The germline CDR1 and CDR2 sequences are SEHNR and FQNEAQ (reference sequence). The V and J ends lost 6 bases and 3 bases respectively, with 15 bases between them. CDR3 length: 15 amino acids. The entire variable domain, with the rest obtained from reference TRBV7-9 and TRBJ2-1, is as follows: DTGVSQNPRHKITKRGQNVTFRCDPISEHNRLYWYRQTLGQGPEFLTYFQNEAQLEKSRLLSDRFSAERPKGSFSTLEIQRTEQGDSAMYLCASRPRGLSYNEQFFGPGTRLTVL.

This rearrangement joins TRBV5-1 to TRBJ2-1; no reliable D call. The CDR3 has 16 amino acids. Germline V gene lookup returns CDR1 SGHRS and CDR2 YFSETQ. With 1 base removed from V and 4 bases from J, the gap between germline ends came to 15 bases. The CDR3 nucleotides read TGCGCCAGCAGCTTGTCCCCCTCCGAGCCTTACAATGAGCAGTTCTTC. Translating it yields CASSLSPSEPYNEQFF.

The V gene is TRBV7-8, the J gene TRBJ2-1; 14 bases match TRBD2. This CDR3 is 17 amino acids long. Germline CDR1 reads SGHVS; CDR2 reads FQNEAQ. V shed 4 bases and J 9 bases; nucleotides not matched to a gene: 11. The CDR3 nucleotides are TGTGCCAGCAGCTCTACGACTAGCGGGGGGGCGGCCGGTGAGCAGTTCTTC. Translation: CASSSTTSGGAAGEQFF.

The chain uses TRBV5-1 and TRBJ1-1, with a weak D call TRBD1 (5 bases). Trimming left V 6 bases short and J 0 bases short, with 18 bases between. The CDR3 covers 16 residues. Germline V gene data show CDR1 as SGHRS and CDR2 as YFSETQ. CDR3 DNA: TGCGCCAGCAAGTTAGAGTGGACACCCATGAACACTGAAGCTTTCTTT. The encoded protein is CASKLEWTPMNTEAFF.

The CDR3 loop is CASSHTDRGTEAFF. CDR3 nucleotides: TGTGCCAGCAGCCACACAGACAGGGGCACTGAAGCTTTCTTT. The rearrangement links TRBV4-2 to TRBJ1-1, with 8 bases aligning to TRBD1. This CDR3 is 14 amino acids long. Germline V gene data show CDR1 as LGHNA and CDR2 as YNFKEQ. Trimming cost V 3 bases and J 4 bases; bases outside gene matches: 4.

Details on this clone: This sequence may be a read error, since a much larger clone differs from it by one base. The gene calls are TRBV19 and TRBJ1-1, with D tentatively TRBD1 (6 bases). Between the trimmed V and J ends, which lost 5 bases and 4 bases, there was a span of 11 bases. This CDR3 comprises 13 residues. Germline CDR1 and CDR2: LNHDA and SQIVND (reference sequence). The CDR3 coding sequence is TGTGCCAGTAGTCCAACAGGGTCCACTGAAGCTTTCTTT. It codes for CASSPTGSTEAFF. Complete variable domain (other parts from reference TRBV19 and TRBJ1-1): DGGITQSPKYLFRKEGQNVTLSCEQNLNHDAMYWYRQDPGQGLRLIYYSQIVNDFQKGDIAEGYSVSREKKESFPLTVTSAQKNPTAFYLCASSPTGSTEAFFGQGTRLTVV.

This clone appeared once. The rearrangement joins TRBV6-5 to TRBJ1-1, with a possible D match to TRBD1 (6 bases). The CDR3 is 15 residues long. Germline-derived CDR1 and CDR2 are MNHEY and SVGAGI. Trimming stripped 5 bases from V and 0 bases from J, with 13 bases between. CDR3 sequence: CASSPGVVVNTEAFF. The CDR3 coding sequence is TGTGCCAGCAGTCCAGGGGTCGTTGTGAACACTGAAGCTTTCTTT.

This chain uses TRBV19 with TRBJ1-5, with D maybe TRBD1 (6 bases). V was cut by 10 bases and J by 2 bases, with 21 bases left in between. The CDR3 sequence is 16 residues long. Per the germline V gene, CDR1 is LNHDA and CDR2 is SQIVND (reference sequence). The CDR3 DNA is TGTGCCACACAACAGGGAAAAGGGTTCGGCAATCAGCCCCAGCATTTT. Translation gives CATQQGKGFGNQPQHF.

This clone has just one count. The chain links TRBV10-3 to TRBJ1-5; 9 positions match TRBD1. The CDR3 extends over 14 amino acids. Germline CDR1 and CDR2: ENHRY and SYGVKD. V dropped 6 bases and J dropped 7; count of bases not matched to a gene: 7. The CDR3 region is CAISQQGAGQPQHF. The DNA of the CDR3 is TGTGCCATCAGCCAACAGGGGGCAGGGCAGCCCCAGCATTTT.

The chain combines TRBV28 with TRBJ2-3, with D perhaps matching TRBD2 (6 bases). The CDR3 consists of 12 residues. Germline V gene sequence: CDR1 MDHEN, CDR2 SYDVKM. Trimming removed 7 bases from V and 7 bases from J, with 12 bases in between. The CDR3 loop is CASTGGSHTQYF. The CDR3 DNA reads TGTGCCAGCACCGGAGGGTCACATACGCAGTATTTT. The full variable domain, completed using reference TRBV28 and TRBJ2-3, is DVKVTQSSRYLVKRTGEKVFLECVQDMDHENMFWYRQDPGLGLRLIYFSYDVKMKEKGDIPEGYSVSREKKERFSLILESASTNQTSMYLCASTGGSHTQYFGPGTRLTVL.

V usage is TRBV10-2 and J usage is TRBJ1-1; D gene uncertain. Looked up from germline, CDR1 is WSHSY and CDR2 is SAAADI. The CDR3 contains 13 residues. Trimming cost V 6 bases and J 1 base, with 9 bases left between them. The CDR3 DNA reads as TGCGCCAGCAGGGGAGACCCGAACACTGAAGCTTTCTTT. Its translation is CASRGDPNTEAFF.